This entry lists 9 T cell receptor beta chains sequenced from one sample in a study of identical twins. TCRdb analysed the 5' RACE reads with MiXCR anew, one entry per CDR3 protein. The profile covers 650,000 to 800,000 distinct CDR3 sequences, with less than 10% appearing a single time and roughly 0.9% taken by the ten largest. These data were also filed under a second study, of yellow fever vaccine responses in identical twins.

Sequenced sample: PBMCs. These receptors were collected from a woman aged 18-29 years in good health.

This clonotype was picked up many times. The rearrangement uses TRBV29-1 and TRBJ1-1; a weak D match, TRBD1 (5 bases). The ends were cut back, 1 base at V and 2 bases at J, with 14 bases in the middle. CDR1 and CDR2 from the germline V gene are SQVTM and ANQGSEA. The CDR3 consists of 15 residues. Here the CDR3 DNA reads TGCAGCGTTGAAGGCGTTGCAGGGTCTAACACTGAAGCTTTCTTT. Protein product: CSVEGVAGSNTEAFF. The complete variable domain, with remaining parts taken from reference TRBV29-1 and TRBJ1-1, reads SAVISQKPSRDICQRGTSLTIQCQVDSQVTMMFWYRQQPGQSLTLIATANQGSEATYESGFVIDKFPISRPNLTFSTLTVSNMSPEDSSIYLCSVEGVAGSNTEAFFGQGTRLTVV.

The table lists this clonotype with many counts. The chain joins TRBV12-3 or TRBV12-4 to TRBJ2-3; 8 bases line up with TRBD2. The junction had 5 bases not matched to a gene; V was cut back by 1 base and J by 11 bases. The CDR3 runs to 13 residues. This CDR3 reads CASSLGYSGEQYF. CDR3 DNA sequence: TGTGCCAGCAGTTTAGGGTATAGCGGGGAGCAGTATTTT.

This clonotype has just a few counts. This chain uses TRBV7-2 with TRBJ2-7; D could derive from TRBD1 or TRBD2 (5 bases each). This CDR3 is built from 14 residues. The germline V gene has CDR1 SGHTA and CDR2 FQGNSA. V was pared by 5 bases and J by 3 bases, with 14 bases between. CDR3 loop: CASSGGGSNYEQYF. The CDR3 nucleotides read TGTGCCAGCAGCGGTGGGGGAAGCAACTACGAGCAGTACTTC.

There are many counts of this clonotype. This rearrangement joins TRBV5-1 to TRBJ1-5; D gene unclear. This CDR3 has 14 amino acids. V lost 0 bases and J 6 bases, leaving 10 bases between the germline ends. CDR1 and CDR2 from the germline V gene are SGHRS and YFSETQ. The CDR3 loop reads CASSLGSGGQPQHF. The CDR3 DNA follows: TGCGCCAGCAGCTTGGGCTCGGGTGGTCAGCCCCAGCATTTT.

The genes are TRBV12-3 or TRBV12-4 and TRBJ2-5; 13 nucleotides align to TRBD2. V was clipped by 0 bases and J by 3 bases; unmatched bases: 1. The CDR3 loop spans 16 amino acids. DNA of the CDR3: TGTGCCAGCAGTTTAGCACTAGCGGGGGGGAAAGAGACCCAGTACTTC. It translates to CASSLALAGGKETQYF.

The chain uses TRBV28 and TRBJ2-7, with TRBD2 matching over 8 bases. CDR1 is MDHEN and CDR2 is SYDVKM in the germline V gene. With 5 bases clipped from V and 0 bases from J, the junction kept 9 bases outside the gene matches. The CDR3 covers 16 residues. The CDR3 DNA sequence: TGTGCCAGCAGTCAGCCAGGACTAGCAAGCTCCTACGAGCAGTACTTC. Translating it yields CASSQPGLASSYEQYF.

This clonotype was seen a handful of times. This chain uses TRBV6-2 or TRBV6-3 with TRBJ2-1, with TRBD2 matching 12 bases. This CDR3 region has 18 residues. V lost 3 bases, J lost 6 bases, and 12 bases stayed unmatched. CDR1 is MNHEY and CDR2 is SVGEGT in the germline V gene. The CDR3 DNA reads as TGTGCCAGCAGTTATCCCTGGACTAGCGGGGTTGGTGGCAATGAGCAGTTCTTC. Its protein product is CASSYPWTSGVGGNEQFF.

This clonotype was seen a handful of times. This chain links TRBV6-1 with TRBJ2-5, with TRBD2 matching 11 bases. CDR3 size: 14 residues. The germline CDR1 and CDR2 sequences are MNHNS and SASEGT. V shed 7 bases, J shed 2 bases, and the junction held 3 bases outside the gene matches. In DNA form, the CDR3 reads TGTGCCAGCATCAGGACTAGCGGGCAAGAGACCCAGTACTTC. The encoded protein is CASIRTSGQETQYF.

This clonotype was recorded a few times. The chain employs TRBV10-3 and TRBJ1-1, with D maybe TRBD1 (6 bases). With 6 bases removed from V and 11 bases from J, the gap between germline ends came to 19 bases. The CDR3 is 13 amino acids. The V gene's germline CDR1 is ENHRY and CDR2 SYGVKD. CDR3 DNA sequence: TGTGCCATCAGCCAAAGACAGGATTGGTGGGCTTTCTTT. Translated, it gives CAISQRQDWWAFF.